This T cell receptor (beta chain) was retrieved from a study of patients and donors after allogeneic stem cell transplantation. Germline values: CDR1 GTSNPN, CDR2 SVGIG (reference sequence). V lost 0 bases and J 0 bases, leaving 23 bases between the germline ends. The CDR3 is 19 residues long. TCRdb processed the RT-PCR reads anew with MiXCR; each CDR3 protein has one entry. The data contain roughly 150,000 distinct CDR3 sequences, 24% of them singletons. Sequences were obtained from blood, either unsorted or a sorted T cell fraction (not recorded which). V gene TRBV30 combines with J gene TRBJ1-1; possibly TRBD1 for D (6 bases). This clonotype was obtained from a human donor who was either an allogeneic HSCT recipient or a stem cell or donor lymphocyte infusion donor (not recorded which). It is not recorded whose cells these are; they may come from a transplant donor. Here the CDR3 DNA reads TGTGCCTGGAGTGTATTCGGGAACTATGGGGGGGCCTTGAACACTGAAGCTTTCTTT. Translation: CAWSVFGNYGGALNTEAFF.